Sequencing of this T cell receptor beta chain was carried out in a study of regulatory T cells in long-lasting Graves disease. Overall study results and limits: TRBV28 was favored in persistent disease, as were TRBJ1-2 and TRBJ2-5. Newly diagnosed Graves' patients had higher TCR diversity than persistent ones. Accuracy might have suffered from few samples. More public clonotypes were shared by persistent patients (around 3,000) than by new patients (around 990).

As for this clonotype: The antigen is unknown.

Stated time point: persistent/refractory GD, antithyroid drugs over 5 years with positive TRAb. Preparation of the TCR library used RNA extracted from PBMCs. Per the germline V gene, CDR1 is MDHEN and CDR2 is SYDVKM. V was clipped by 1 base and J by 0 bases; unmatched bases: 18. The CDR3 loop spans 21 amino acids. For TCR beta, libraries came from iRepertoire HTBI primers and Arm-PCR of CDR3 regions. TCRdb reanalysed the multiplex PCR reads using MiXCR and keeps one entry per CDR3 protein. The repertoire has 420,000 or so distinct CDR3 sequences, around 20% of them found once; the top ten carry approximately 26%.

This receptor was taken from a female donor with Graves disease. V is TRBV28 and J is TRBJ1-5, with TRBD1 identical over 7 bases. Specimen: peripheral blood mononuclear cells (PBMCs), collected when the disease was refractory, from a patient treated with antithyroid drugs. Here the CDR3 reads CASSLFSGRGAFADSNQPQHF. DNA for the CDR3: TGTGCCAGCAGTTTATTTTCCGGCAGGGGGGCCTTTGCGGATAGCAATCAGCCCCAGCATTTT.